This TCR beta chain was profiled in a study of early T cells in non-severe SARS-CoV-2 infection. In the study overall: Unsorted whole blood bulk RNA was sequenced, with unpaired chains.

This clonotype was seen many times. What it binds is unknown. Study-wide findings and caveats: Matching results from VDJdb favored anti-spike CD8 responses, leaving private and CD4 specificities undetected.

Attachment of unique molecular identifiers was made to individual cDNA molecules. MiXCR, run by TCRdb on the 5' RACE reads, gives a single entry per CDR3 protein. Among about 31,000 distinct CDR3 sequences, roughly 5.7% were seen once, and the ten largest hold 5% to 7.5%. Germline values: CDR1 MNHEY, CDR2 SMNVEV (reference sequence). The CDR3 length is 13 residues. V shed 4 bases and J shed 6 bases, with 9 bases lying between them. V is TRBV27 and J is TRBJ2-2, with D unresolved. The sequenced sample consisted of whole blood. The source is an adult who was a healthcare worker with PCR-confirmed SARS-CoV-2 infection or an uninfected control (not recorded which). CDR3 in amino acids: CASSSLISGELFF. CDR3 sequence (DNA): TGTGCCAGCAGTTCCCTCATCTCCGGGGAGCTGTTTTTT.